This TCR beta chain emerged from a study of T cell repertoires in cytomegalovirus infection. Study at large: CMV infection together with matching HLA type was indicated by public TCR beta signatures.

Study results and limitations: Clonotype analysis showed dominance of the ex vivo response by HLA-C-restricted CMV-specific TCR beta clonotypes. Cumulative public TCR beta family frequency identified carriers of CMV plus the relevant HLA.

Via MiXCR, TCRdb re-called the reads, giving one row per CDR3 protein. The table lists hundreds of thousands of distinct CDR3 sequences, roughly a sixth of them singletons. On this clonotype itself: Its antigen is unidentified.

Trimming cost V 5 bases and J 0 bases, with 8 bases left between them. CDR3 length equals 14 residues. Per the germline V gene, CDR1 is MDHEN and CDR2 is SYDVKM. The chain combines TRBV28 with TRBJ1-3, with no clear D. The sample consisted of PBMCs. The receptor was derived from a human donor in good health (CMV status not recorded). Some clones in this sample may be carry-over from other donors' samples. CDR3 bases: TGTGCCAGCAGTGAGTCTATCTCTGGAAACACCATATATTTT. It codes for CASSESISGNTIYF.